These 25 T cell receptor beta chains were all obtained from the same sample, sequenced in a study of cytomegalovirus exposure and HLA in healthy donors. Sequencing was performed with immunoSEQ multiplex PCR; in TCRdb, only in-frame clones are kept and a portion is missing. The sample shows around 300,000 clones, around 87% of them seen only once. The material sequenced was PBMCs. These receptors were collected from a woman aged 18-35 years in good health and CMV-seronegative.

The V call is TRBV5-4, the J call TRBJ2-3; D is possibly TRBD1 (6 bases). CDR1 and CDR2 (germline): SGHNT, YYREEE (reference sequence). This CDR3 is 14 amino acids long. Trimming removed 5 bases at V and 2 bases at J, with 12 bases between. CDR3 nucleotide sequence: TGTGCCAGCAGTCCGGGACACACCACAGATACGCAGTATTTT. Translating gives CASSPGHTTDTQYF.

The V call is TRBV7-5, the J call TRBJ2-7; TRBD2, as called in the table, went unchecked against the DNA. TRBV7-5 is a listed pseudogene. This CDR3 has 15 residues. The CDR3 reads CVRSPNWDCFYEQYF. CDR3 sequence (DNA): TGTGTCAGAAGCCCTAATTGGGACTGCTTCTACGAGCAGTACTTC.

V usage is TRBV9 and J usage is TRBJ2-5, with 8 bases lining up with TRBD2. Germline lookup yields CDR1 SGDLS and CDR2 YYNGEE. This CDR3 contains 15 residues. V lost 1 base, J lost 6 bases, and 8 bases stayed unmatched. In DNA form, the CDR3 reads TGTGCCAGCAGCGTATCCGGGAGGGCAGTTCAGACCCAGTACTTC. Amino acid sequence: CASSVSGRAVQTQYF. Together with reference TRBV9 and TRBJ2-5, the CDR3 gives the full variable domain: DSGVTQTPKHLITATGQRVTLRCSPRSGDLSVYWYQQSLDQGLQFLIQYYNGEERAKGNILERFSAQQFPDLHSELNLSSLELGDSALYFCASSVSGRAVQTQYFGPGTRLLVL.

The rearrangement links TRBV10-3 to TRBJ2-7; the match to TRBD1 covers 9 bases. V gave up 11 bases and J gave up 5 bases; unmatched junction bases: 7. The germline V gene has CDR1 ENHRY and CDR2 SYGVKD. The CDR3 runs 12 residues. In DNA form, the CDR3 reads TGTGCCTGTGGGACAGGGAGCGACGAGCAGTACTTC. As protein: CACGTGSDEQYF.

V and J are TRBV7-9 and TRBJ1-5; no reliable D call. This CDR3 has 13 residues. Per germline, CDR1 SEHNR and CDR2 FQNEAQ (reference sequence). V was clipped by 5 bases and J by 3 bases, with 8 bases between them. The CDR3 sequence is CASSGLNNQPQHF. CDR3 in DNA: TGTGCCAGCAGCGGGCTGAACAATCAGCCCCAGCATTTT.

CDR3 region: CASSLGRAPEQFF. CDR3 sequence (DNA): TGTGCCAGCAGCTTAGGTAGAGCCCCTGAGCAGTTCTTC. The chain uses TRBV11-2 and TRBJ2-1; D unresolved. The CDR3 runs to 13 residues. Trimming removed 1 base from V and 9 bases from J, with 10 bases in between. Germline V gene lookup returns CDR1 SGHAT and CDR2 FQNNGV. Full variable domain (outside the CDR3, taken from reference TRBV11-2 and TRBJ2-1): EAGVAQSPRYKIIEKRQSVAFWCNPISGHATLYWYQQILGQGPKLLIQFQNNGVVDDSQLPKDRFSAERLKGVDSTLKIQPAKLEDSAVYLCASSLGRAPEQFFGPGTRLTVL.

The chain combines TRBV2 with TRBJ1-1, with TRBD1 as a possible D gene (5 bases). Trimming left V 3 bases short and J 5 bases short, with 10 bases between. The CDR3 runs 13 residues. Germline V gives CDR1 SNHLY, CDR2 FYNNEI. In nucleotides, the CDR3 is TGTGCCAGCAGTGACAGGGAGGGGACTGAAGCTTTCTTT. This sequence encodes CASSDREGTEAFF.

Concerning this clone: This specimen includes other DNA sequences encoding the same CDR3. The chain is built from TRBV5-1 and TRBJ2-7; no clear D gene. The germline V and J ends were trimmed by 0 bases and 3 bases, with 4 bases remaining between them. This CDR3 spans 12 amino acids. The V gene's germline CDR1 is SGHRS and CDR2 YFSETQ. In nucleotides, the CDR3 is TGCGCCAGCAGCTTGGACGGCTACGAGCAGTACTTC. As protein: CASSLDGYEQYF.

This sequence joins TRBV5-1 and TRBJ2-3; TRBD2 is a possible D gene (5 bases). Trimming stripped 5 bases from V and 2 bases from J, with 15 bases between. There are 15 residues in the CDR3. The V gene's germline CDR1 is SGHRS and CDR2 YFSETQ. For the CDR3, the DNA is TGCGCCAGCAGATCTCGAGCCGGGAACACAGATACGCAGTATTTT. Protein sequence: CASRSRAGNTDTQYF.

This clone was seen once. The rearrangement uses TRBV5-1 and TRBJ2-7, with D possibly being TRBD2 (6 bases). Trimming took off 0 bases at V and 2 bases at J, with 9 bases between the two ends. This CDR3 region has 14 residues. Germline V gives CDR1 SGHRS, CDR2 YFSETQ. The DNA of the CDR3 is TGCGCCAGCAGCTTGGGCGGAGGGCCCTACGAGCAGTACTTC. Translated: CASSLGGGPYEQYF.

This chain connects TRBV5-1 to TRBJ1-2; 8 bases fit TRBD1. The V gene end was trimmed by 5 bases and the J gene end by 8 bases; junction bases not matched to a gene: 5. Germline loops: CDR1 SGHRS, CDR2 YFSETQ. The CDR3 is 12 residues long. The CDR3 DNA follows: TGCGCCAGCAGGGAGACAGGGGAAGGCTACACCTTC. It codes for CASRETGEGYTF. The complete variable domain, with remaining parts taken from reference TRBV5-1 and TRBJ1-2, reads KAGVTQTPRYLIKTRGQQVTLSCSPISGHRSVSWYQQTPGQGLQFLFEYFSETQRNKGNFPGRFSGRQFSNSRSEMNVSTLELGDSALYLCASRETGEGYTFGSGTRLTVV.

V usage is TRBV5-1 and J usage is TRBJ2-3, with 16 nucleotides matching TRBD2. The CDR3 has 17 amino acids. Looked up from germline, CDR1 is SGHRS and CDR2 is YFSETQ. J gave up 5 bases and V 3 bases, and 6 bases lay outside the gene matches. CDR3 amino acids: CASSSGTSGRVLDTQYF. The CDR3 nucleotides are TGCGCCAGCAGCTCAGGGACTAGCGGGAGGGTCTTAGATACGCAGTATTTT.

This clone was counted once. The gene calls are TRBV7-9 and TRBJ1-1; D is unclear. The CDR3 consists of 15 residues. Looked up from germline, CDR1 is SEHNR and CDR2 is FQNEAQ (reference sequence). V was shortened by 1 base and J by 5 bases, with 14 bases between the two germline ends. The CDR3, as DNA: TGTGCCAGCAGCTTAGATCGGGGTCGGATTACTGAAGCTTTCTTT. It yields the protein CASSLDRGRITEAFF.

The V call is TRBV25-1, the J call TRBJ1-5; TRBD1 might be the D (6 bases). Germline V gene lookup returns CDR1 MGHDK and CDR2 SYGVNS. With 4 bases removed from V and 5 bases from J, the gap between germline ends came to 12 bases. This CDR3 is 14 amino acids long. The CDR3 nucleotides are TGTGCCAGCAGTGGAAACAGGGCTCATCAGCCCCAGCATTTT. It is translated as CASSGNRAHQPQHF.

The chain employs TRBV5-6 and TRBJ2-7; 8 nucleotides align to TRBD1. This CDR3 region has 18 residues. The J segment lost 7 bases and the V segment lost 2 bases, leaving 20 bases of the junction unmatched. Germline CDR1 is SGHDT and CDR2 is YYEEEE. The CDR3 here is CASSFGAVDTGTGGEQYF. CDR3 nucleotide sequence: TGTGCCAGCAGCTTTGGGGCCGTGGACACCGGAACAGGGGGAGAGCAGTACTTC.

This chain connects TRBV6-1 to TRBJ2-2; 10 bases align to TRBD2. The germline CDR1 and CDR2 sequences are MNHNS and SASEGT. This CDR3 is 14 amino acids long. The ends lost 6 bases at V and 4 bases at J; junction bases unmatched: 2. CDR3 DNA sequence: TGTGCCAGCAGGGTAGCGGGAGGCACCGGGGAGCTGTTTTTT. Protein: CASRVAGGTGELFF.

V gene TRBV27 combines with J gene TRBJ2-3; a possible D gene is TRBD1 (6 bases). The CDR3 spans 19 residues. The V end was cut by 0 bases, the J end by 2 bases, with 21 bases between. Germline assignment: CDR1 MNHEY and CDR2 SMNVEV (reference sequence). CDR3 loop: CASSLSGFGGAGLTDTQYF. As DNA, the CDR3 is TGTGCCAGCAGTTTATCCGGATTTGGGGGCGCAGGCCTCACAGATACGCAGTATTTT.

The CDR3 nucleotides read TGTGCCAGCAGCGTGGGGTTGGGGGCAGGAGATACGCAGTATTTT. Its translation: CASSVGLGAGDTQYF. The chain combines TRBV9 with TRBJ2-3; possible D gene TRBD1, 6 bases. The CDR3 has 15 residues. Deletions cut 2 bases from V and 5 bases from J, with 15 bases between. Germline V gives CDR1 SGDLS, CDR2 YYNGEE.

CDR3 bases: TGTGCCAGCAGTCCCCGGACAGCCCTCTTGCTGAACGAGCAGTACTTC. This encodes CASSPRTALLLNEQYF. The genes are TRBV28 and TRBJ2-7, with D possibly TRBD1 on 6 matching bases. The CDR3 is 16 residues long. CDR1 is MDHEN, CDR2 SYDVKM, per germline. Trimming removed 5 bases from V and 5 bases from J, with 22 bases in between.

The chain recombines TRBV2 with TRBJ2-2; 8 bases agree with TRBD1. The V and J ends lost 10 bases and 2 bases, in that order; junction bases with no gene match: 6. The germline V gene encodes CDR1 SNHLY and CDR2 FYNNEI. This CDR3 is 14 amino acids long. This chain's CDR3 is CATRPGGNTGELFF. The DNA for the CDR3 is TGTGCCACCAGGCCAGGGGGCAACACCGGGGAGCTGTTTTTT.

V and J are TRBV5-1 and TRBJ2-7; 7 nucleotides align to TRBD1. The trim removed 1 base at V and 1 base at J, leaving 8 bases unmatched. The CDR3 is made up of 16 amino acids. From germline, CDR1 is SGHRS and CDR2 YFSETQ. In DNA form, the CDR3 reads TGCGCCAGCAGCTTGATAGGGGGCGCAGCTTCCTACGAGCAGTACTTC. Its protein is CASSLIGGAASYEQYF.

The rearrangement joins TRBV6-4 to TRBJ2-2; D unclear. Germline V CDR1 and CDR2: MRHNA, SNTAGT. Trimming stripped 3 bases from V and 6 bases from J, with 11 bases between. CDR3 size: 14 residues. CDR3 protein: CASSEAGEAGELFF. For the CDR3, the DNA is TGTGCCAGCAGTGAAGCCGGTGAAGCCGGGGAGCTGTTTTTT.

The rearrangement uses TRBV5-8 and TRBJ2-1, with TRBD2 identical over 10 bases. The CDR3 totals 16 residues. The J segment lost 5 bases and the V segment lost 2 bases, leaving 7 bases of the junction unmatched. CDR1 and CDR2 (germline): SGHTS, YDEGEE. The CDR3: CASSFEREGYHNEQFF. DNA of the CDR3: TGTGCCAGCAGCTTCGAGCGGGAGGGATACCACAATGAGCAGTTCTTC.

This clone was observed a single time. The chain employs TRBV5-6 and TRBJ1-1; the D gene is possibly TRBD1 (5 bases). The CDR3 runs to 15 residues. Germline CDR1 is SGHDT and CDR2 is YYEEEE. V dropped 0 bases and J dropped 5 bases, with 14 bases sitting between them. The CDR3 nucleotides are TGTGCCAGCAGCTTGGATCGGGGGAGAAGGACTGAAGCTTTCTTT. This codes for CASSLDRGRRTEAFF. Together with reference TRBV5-6 and TRBJ1-1, the CDR3 gives the full variable domain: DAGVTQSPTHLIKTRGQQVTLRCSPKSGHDTVSWYQQALGQGPQFIFQYYEEEERQRGNFPDRFSGHQFPNYSSELNVNALLLGDSALYLCASSLDRGRRTEAFFGQGTRLTVV.

V gene TRBV30 combines with J gene TRBJ2-7; TRBD2 might be the D (6 bases). The CDR3 has 11 amino acids. Trimming stripped 4 bases from V and 5 bases from J, with 9 bases between. In germline, CDR1 is GTSNPN, CDR2 SVGIG (reference sequence). The CDR3 here is CAWTQRDEQYF. The CDR3 nucleotides are TGTGCCTGGACCCAGCGGGACGAGCAGTACTTC. Full variable domain (outside the CDR3, taken from reference TRBV30 and TRBJ2-7): SQTIHQWPATLVQPVGSPLSLECTVEGTSNPNLYWYRQAAGRGLQLLFYSVGIGQISSEVPQNLSASRPQDRQFILSSKKLLLSDSGFYLCAWTQRDEQYFGPGTRLTVT.